This T cell receptor (beta chain) was found in a study of T cell repertoires in cytomegalovirus infection. The wider study: Indicated by public TCR beta signatures were CMV infection and matching HLA type. Study results and caveats: Dominating the ex vivo response were TCR beta clonotypes that were CMV-specific and HLA-C-restricted.

One entry per CDR3 protein, called by TCRdb with MiXCR from the reads. Of about 150,000 distinct CDR3 sequences listed, about a quarter are singletons. This clonotype was seen a handful of times. Its specificity is not known. The CDR3 length is 14 residues. J lost 0 bases, V lost 5 bases, and 1 base had no gene match. This TCR was sampled from a human donor in good health (CMV status not recorded). Some clones in this sample may be carry-over from other donors' samples. The rearrangement links TRBV12-3 or TRBV12-4 to TRBJ1-5; 7 bases match TRBD1. Specimen: PBMCs. CDR3 sequence reads: CASSRQGSNQPQHF. CDR3 nucleotide sequence: TGTGCCAGCAGTAGACAGGGTAGCAATCAGCCCCAGCATTTT.